These T cell receptor beta chains were read from a single sample in a study of T cell responses to AZD1222 COVID-19 vaccine. Assay used: immunoSEQ multiplex PCR; TCRdb lists only in-frame clones, some missing. The sample lists tens of thousands of clones, 80% occurring once. Here the sequenced sample was peripheral blood, taken 28 days after the second dose of the MenACWY control vaccine. The receptor set was obtained from an adult who received the MenACWY meningococcal vaccine as a control. Each CDR3 is given with its conserved first and last residue. The D gene is left open where the match is weak. Rows may omit the clone size; those that give it use once, few, many or a size class.

-	TRBJ1-1	-	TRBV5-1	CASSLIGLSLSDTEAFF	TGCGCCAGCAGCTTGATCGGACTAAGCCTTTCCGACACTGAAGCTTTCTTT
-	TRBJ2-5	TRBD2	TRBV2	CASRRPSGGQETQYF	TGTGCCAGCAGGAGGCCTAGCGGGGGGCAAGAGACCCAGTACTTC
-	TRBJ1-1	-	TRBV12-3/TRBV12-4	CASSFELNTEAFF	TGTGCCAGCAGTTTCGAGTTAAACACTGAAGCTTTCTTT
-	TRBJ1-2	-	TRBV11-2	CASSLAGAGGGYTF	TGTGCCAGCAGCTTAGCTGGGGCAGGAGGTGGCTACACCTTC
-	TRBJ2-5	-	TRBV29-1	CSVAFFGGSGETQYF	TGCAGCGTTGCATTTTTTGGTGGGTCCGGGGAGACCCAGTACTTC
-	TRBJ2-1	-	TRBV29-1	CSVGEGLRVYNEQFF	TGCAGCGTTGGTGAGGGTTTGAGGGTTTACAATGAGCAGTTCTTC
-	TRBJ1-5	-	TRBV2	CASSDQRGGPQPQHF	TGTGCCAGCAGTGACCAACGGGGAGGCCCCCAGCCCCAGCATTTT
-	TRBJ1-2	-	TRBV2	CASSEWGDYGYTF	TGTGCCAGCAGTGAGTGGGGGGACTATGGCTACACCTTC
-	TRBJ2-5	TRBD1	TRBV16	CASSPDRGQETQYF	TGTGCCAGCAGCCCTGACAGGGGGCAAGAGACCCAGTACTTC
-	TRBJ2-1	TRBD2	TRBV11-3	CASSRGTSDYNEQFF	TGTGCCAGCAGCCGGGGGACTAGCGACTACAATGAGCAGTTCTTC
-	TRBJ1-1	TRBD1	TRBV30	CAWSLGQGSTEAFF	TGTGCCTGGAGTTTAGGACAGGGGAGCACTGAAGCTTTCTTT
-	TRBJ1-2	-	TRBV9	CASSGIRSYGYTF	TGTGCCAGCAGCGGAATACGCAGCTATGGCTACACCTTC
once	TRBJ2-7	-	TRBV28	CASSLGPSGYEQYF	TGTGCCAGCAGTTTGGGCCCCTCCGGCTACGAGCAGTACTTC
-	TRBJ1-1	TRBD1	TRBV12-3/TRBV12-4	CASTRDRGAEAFF	TGTGCCAGCACCAGGGACAGGGGCGCTGAAGCTTTCTTT
-	TRBJ2-7	-	TRBV19	CASSILGSGYEQYF	TGTGCCAGTAGTATACTCGGGAGCGGGTACGAGCAGTACTTC
-	TRBJ1-6	-	TRBV5-5	CASSLAGYSPLHF	TGTGCCAGCAGCTTGGCCGGGTATTCACCCCTCCACTTT
-	TRBJ1-1	TRBD1	TRBV15	CATSRGGWTGGYTEAFF	TGTGCCACCAGCAGAGGAGGATGGACAGGGGGATACACTGAAGCTTTCTTT
-	TRBJ2-7	-	TRBV7-9	CASSPMGGLEQYF	TGTGCCAGCAGCCCCATGGGGGGTCTCGAGCAGTACTTC
-	TRBJ1-5	-	TRBV5-4	CASSYDSNQPQHF	TGTGCCAGCAGTTATGACAGCAATCAGCCCCAGCATTTT
-	TRBJ1-3	-	TRBV28	CASSPLLGSSLSGNTIYF	TGTGCCAGCAGTCCCCTCCTCGGGTCCTCTCTCTCTGGAAACACCATATATTTT
-	TRBJ2-3	-	TRBV5-1	CASSLRQDYTDTQYF	TGCGCCAGCAGCTTGCGTCAAGACTACACAGATACGCAGTATTTT
once	TRBJ1-5	-	TRBV11-2	CASSLAGSNQPQHF	TGTGCCAGCAGCTTGGCAGGCAGCAATCAGCCCCAGCATTTT
-	TRBJ1-3	-	TRBV7-3	CASSLLRPPGNTIYF	TGTGCCAGCAGCTTACTTAGGCCTCCTGGAAACACCATATATTTT
-	TRBJ1-1	-	TRBV6-4	CASSDPGQTKNTEAFF	TGTGCCAGCAGTGATCCCGGACAGACTAAGAACACTGAAGCTTTCTTT
-	TRBJ1-5	TRBD1	TRBV15	CATSTRTGSQPQHF	TGTGCCACCAGCACCCGGACAGGGAGCCAGCCCCAGCATTTT
-	TRBJ2-7	-	TRBV5-6	CASSLWIHEQYF	TGTGCCAGCAGCTTGTGGATCCACGAGCAGTACTTC
few	TRBJ1-2	-	TRBV6-1	CASSERLGGPGYTF	TGTGCCAGCAGTGAAAGACTCGGGGGCCCCGGCTACACCTTC
-	TRBJ2-7	TRBD1	TRBV10-3	CATSGTDYEQYF	TGTGCCACCTCCGGGACAGACTACGAGCAGTACTTC
-	TRBJ1-1	-	TRBV6-2/TRBV6-3	CASSTSYRNTEAFF	TGTGCCAGCAGTACTTCCTACAGGAACACTGAAGCTTTCTTT
-	TRBJ2-1	-	TRBV9	CASSVEPTSYNEQFF	TGTGCCAGCAGCGTAGAACCGACCTCCTACAATGAGCAGTTCTTC
-	TRBJ1-6	-	TRBV15	CATSRGTGAMSNSPLHF	TGTGCCACCAGCAGAGGGACGGGGGCAATGTCCAATTCACCCCTCCACTTT
-	TRBJ1-1	-	TRBV30	CAWSLGANTEAFF	TGTGCCTGGAGTTTGGGAGCGAACACTGAAGCTTTCTTT
-	TRBJ2-2	-	TRBV6-4	CASSETGDGTGELFF	TGTGCCAGCAGTGAAACGGGGGACGGGACCGGGGAGCTGTTTTTT
-	TRBJ2-1	TRBD2	TRBV14	CASSQTGIRLAEGNEQFF	TGTGCCAGCAGCCAGACAGGGATACGACTAGCGGAAGGCAATGAGCAGTTCTTC
-	TRBJ1-1	-	TRBV28	CASSLTGPNTEAFF	TGTGCCAGCAGTTTGACGGGACCGAACACTGAAGCTTTCTTT
-	TRBJ1-2	-	TRBV24-1	CATSGEGNYGYTF	TGTGCCACCAGTGGGGAGGGAAACTATGGCTACACCTTC
-	TRBJ2-5	-	TRBV5-1	CASSLGWGGSASETQYF	TGCGCCAGCAGCTTGGGGTGGGGCGGGTCGGCGAGTGAGACCCAGTACTTC
once	TRBJ1-6	TRBD1	TRBV2	CASSRDRASPLHF	TGTGCCAGCAGCCGGGACAGGGCTTCACCCCTCCACTTT
-	TRBJ2-3	-	TRBV4-2	CASSRVCRRVLVVSTDTQYF	TGTGCCAGCAGTAGAGTTTGTCGAAGGGTATTAGTCGTTAGCACAGATACGCAGTATTTT
-	TRBJ2-3	TRBD2	TRBV6-2/TRBV6-3	CASSSGGLDTDTQYF	TGTGCCAGCAGCAGCGGGGGGCTGGACACAGATACGCAGTATTTT
-	TRBJ1-4	-	TRBV6-5	CASSYSGPRGPEKLFF	TGTGCCAGCAGTTACTCGGGGCCTCGGGGACCTGAAAAACTGTTTTTT
-	TRBJ1-1	-	TRBV19	CASSIVGLQTEAFF	TGTGCCAGTAGTATAGTTGGGTTACAGACTGAAGCTTTCTTT
-	TRBJ1-1	TRBD1	TRBV15	CATSRGQGVPEAFF	TGTGCCACCAGCAGAGGACAGGGAGTCCCTGAAGCTTTCTTT
-	TRBJ1-4	-	TRBV28	CASSGGAGLEKLFF	TGTGCCAGCAGTGGGGGGGCGGGATTGGAAAAACTGTTTTTT
few	TRBJ2-3	-	TRBV15	CATSRSSESDTQYF	TGTGCCACCAGCCGAAGTTCTGAGTCGGATACGCAGTATTTT
-	TRBJ2-1	-	TRBV10-2	CASSEWGAGNEQFF	TGCGCCAGCAGTGAGTGGGGGGCCGGCAATGAGCAGTTCTTC
-	TRBJ1-2	-	TRBV3-1/TRBV3-2	CASSHLGGYTF	TGTGCCAGCAGCCATTTAGGGGGCTACACCTTC
-	TRBJ2-6	TRBD1	TRBV5-1	CASSPWTGRFEAGANVLTF	TGCGCCAGCAGCCCCTGGACAGGGCGGTTTGAGGCCGGGGCCAACGTCCTGACTTTC